A selection of T cell receptor beta chains follows, all from one sample in a study of blood T cells in healthy people across ages. TCRdb fed the 5' RACE reads into MiXCR, producing one record per CDR3 protein. The sample has 700,000 to 850,000 distinct CDR3 sequences, 35% to 40% seen once. The source material was blood. These receptors were taken from a man between 18 and 29 years old in good health. CDR3s include the opening cysteine and the closing phenylalanine or tryptophan. The D gene is left open where the match is weak. Some rows mark clone size as missing; the rest say once, few, many or name a class of expanded clone.

TRBV14,TRBJ1-2,NA,NA,CASSQNRRSPPYTF,TGTGCCAGCAGCCAAAACCGGCGGTCTCCCCCGTACACCTTC
TRBV6-6,TRBJ2-7,NA,TRBD1,CASSYWDSNEQYF,TGTGCCAGCAGTTACTGGGACAGCAATGAGCAGTACTTC
TRBV6-2/TRBV6-3,TRBJ2-3,NA,NA,CASSRSRGTDTQYF,TGTGCCAGCTCTAGGTCCCGGGGCACAGATACGCAGTATTTT
TRBV5-8,TRBJ2-7,few,NA,CASSLIRANEQYF,TGTGCCAGCAGCTTGATACGAGCAAATGAGCAGTACTTC
TRBV4-1,TRBJ1-6,few,NA,CASRPGGNSPLHF,TGCGCCAGCAGACCCGGGGGTAATTCACCCCTCCACTTT
TRBV7-2,TRBJ2-7,NA,NA,CASSVLRLTEQYF,TGTGCCAGCAGCGTATTACGACTAACCGAGCAGTACTTC
TRBV5-1,TRBJ2-7,NA,NA,CASTTGSSSYEQYF,TGCGCCAGCACAACCGGGTCGAGCTCCTACGAGCAGTACTTC
TRBV19,TRBJ1-5,few,NA,CASSNWGNQPQHF,TGTGCCAGTAGTAATTGGGGCAATCAGCCCCAGCATTTT
TRBV2,TRBJ2-3,NA,NA,CASNPEGRDTQYF,TGTGCCAGCAACCCGGAGGGGCGGGATACGCAGTATTTT
TRBV12-3/TRBV12-4,TRBJ2-3,many,NA,CASNRAGWVDTQYF,TGTGCCAGCAACCGCGCGGGCTGGGTAGATACGCAGTATTTT
TRBV30,TRBJ1-4,NA,TRBD1,CAWSHLGTGDEKLFF,TGTGCCTGGAGTCATCTTGGGACAGGGGATGAAAAACTGTTTTTT
TRBV10-3,TRBJ2-1,few,TRBD1,CAISELWTGGGNEQFF,TGTGCCATCAGTGAGTTGTGGACAGGGGGAGGTAATGAGCAGTTCTTC
TRBV6-2/TRBV6-3,TRBJ2-1,many,NA,CASSYRYLKDNEQFF,TGTGCCAGCAGTTACCGATACCTGAAGGACAATGAGCAGTTCTTC
TRBV30,TRBJ2-5,NA,NA,CAWRAALQETQYF,TGTGCCTGGAGGGCAGCTCTACAAGAGACCCAGTACTTC
TRBV27,TRBJ2-3,few,TRBD1,CASSLSRTGGTDTQYF,TGTGCCAGCAGTTTATCCAGGACAGGGGGCACAGATACGCAGTATTTT
TRBV29-1,TRBJ2-3,NA,NA,CSVEPGFRTDTQYF,TGCAGCGTTGAGCCCGGTTTCAGGACAGATACGCAGTATTTT
TRBV6-2/TRBV6-3,TRBJ2-1,many,TRBD2,CASSYSTGTSGGNEQFF,TGTGCCAGCAGTTACTCGACGGGGACTAGCGGGGGAAATGAGCAGTTCTTC
TRBV12-3/TRBV12-4,TRBJ1-2,few,NA,CASSLGGALQPYGYTF,TGTGCCAGCAGTCTGGGGGGGGCCCTGCAGCCCTATGGCTACACCTTC
TRBV28,TRBJ1-5,NA,NA,CASSYGAGPGQPQHF,TGTGCCAGCAGTTATGGGGCAGGGCCGGGTCAGCCCCAGCATTTT
TRBV7-9,TRBJ2-1,many,NA,CASQGPDNNEQFF,TGTGCCAGCCAGGGACCGGACAACAATGAGCAGTTCTTC
TRBV12-3/TRBV12-4,TRBJ1-1,NA,NA,CASNNRGEEAFF,TGTGCCAGCAACAACCGCGGGGAGGAGGCTTTCTTT
TRBV20-1,TRBJ2-1,NA,NA,CSARDTMSPSGQFF,TGCAGTGCTAGAGATACGATGAGCCCGTCTGGGCAGTTCTTC
TRBV5-1,TRBJ1-4,few,NA,CASNSGASNEKLFF,TGCGCCAGCAACTCCGGGGCCTCTAATGAAAAACTGTTTTTT
TRBV6-6,TRBJ2-7,NA,TRBD1,CASSPMTGFDEQYF,TGTGCCAGCAGTCCCATGACAGGGTTTGACGAGCAGTACTTC
TRBV11-2,TRBJ2-3,NA,NA,CASSSTGVGYTDTQYF,TGTGCCAGCAGCTCGACAGGAGTTGGGTACACAGATACGCAGTATTTT
TRBV7-9,TRBJ2-2,NA,NA,CASSLYLMNTGELFF,TGTGCCAGCAGCTTATATCTGATGAACACCGGGGAGCTGTTTTTT
TRBV4-3,TRBJ2-7,NA,NA,CASSPSGGMSTYEQYF,TGCGCCAGCAGCCCCTCAGGAGGGATGAGTACCTACGAGCAGTACTTC
TRBV9,TRBJ1-2,NA,NA,CASSRSGRINYGYTF,TGTGCCAGCAGCCGGTCGGGGAGAATTAACTATGGCTACACCTTC
TRBV27,TRBJ2-7,NA,NA,CASRVGDVTYEQYF,TGTGCCAGCAGGGTAGGGGACGTAACCTACGAGCAGTACTTC
TRBV30,TRBJ1-1,NA,TRBD1,CAWSLGTANTEAFF,TGTGCCTGGAGTTTAGGGACAGCGAACACTGAAGCTTTCTTT
TRBV7-3,TRBJ2-1,many,TRBD1,CASSPGTGYWGEQFF,TGTGCCAGCAGTCCCGGGACAGGGTATTGGGGTGAGCAGTTCTTC
TRBV4-2,TRBJ2-5,few,TRBD1,CASSHSGTDYGQQYF,TGTGCCAGCAGCCACTCCGGGACAGACTACGGTCAGCAGTACTTC
TRBV10-3,TRBJ1-5,few,NA,CAITGTQDQPQHF,TGTGCCATCACTGGGACGCAGGATCAGCCCCAGCATTTT
TRBV7-3,TRBJ2-1,many,NA,CASSFSPRDEQFF,TGTGCCAGCAGCTTTAGCCCCAGAGATGAGCAGTTCTTC
TRBV14,TRBJ2-2,NA,TRBD1,CASSPYFPGGTGELFF,TGTGCCAGCAGCCCCTACTTCCCAGGGGGCACCGGGGAGCTGTTTTTT
TRBV4-2,TRBJ2-7,NA,NA,CASSKAAIPYEQYF,TGTGCCAGCAGCAAAGCAGCTATCCCCTACGAGCAGTACTTC
TRBV7-9,TRBJ2-5,NA,NA,CASSLDPAEQYF,TGTGCCAGCAGCTTAGACCCAGCTGAGCAGTACTTC
TRBV6-6,TRBJ1-2,many,TRBD1,CASSREGAGYGYTF,TGTGCCAGCAGCCGCGAGGGGGCTGGCTATGGCTACACCTTC
TRBV6-5,TRBJ2-7,many,NA,CASSYSQGRGGEQYF,TGTGCCAGCAGTTACTCGCAGGGTCGCGGCGGCGAGCAGTACTTC
TRBV12-3/TRBV12-4,TRBJ1-2,NA,NA,CASKSGGGYTF,TGTGCCAGCAAATCGGGAGGCGGCTACACCTTC
TRBV4-2,TRBJ2-5,many,NA,CASSQDPGVQETQYF,TGTGCCAGCAGCCAAGACCCAGGGGTTCAAGAGACCCAGTACTTC
TRBV6-8,TRBJ2-3,NA,NA,CASTSPSTDTQYF,TGTGCCAGCACCTCCCCCTCAACAGATACGCAGTATTTT
TRBV12-3/TRBV12-4,TRBJ2-1,few,TRBD1,CASSIGTAKGEQFF,TGTGCCAGCAGCATAGGGACAGCAAAGGGGGAGCAGTTCTTC
TRBV5-6,TRBJ2-4,NA,NA,CVSSLGPVRRENIQYF,TGTGTCAGCAGCTTGGGGCCTGTGAGACGGGAAAACATTCAGTACTTC
TRBV2,TRBJ1-1,NA,NA,CASSRGGRPETEAFF,TGTGCCAGCAGTCGAGGAGGCAGGCCAGAAACTGAAGCTTTCTTT
TRBV6-6,TRBJ1-1,few,TRBD1,CASSYSQGGYTEAFF,TGTGCCAGCAGTTACTCCCAGGGGGGCTACACTGAAGCTTTCTTT
TRBV28,TRBJ2-5,many,NA,CASSVGVGKTQYF,TGTGCCAGCAGTGTAGGAGTCGGGAAGACCCAGTACTTC
TRBV18,TRBJ1-2,once,NA,CTSSPSVQGYTF,TGTACCAGCTCACCAAGTGTCCAAGGCTACACCTTC
TRBV7-8,TRBJ2-2,NA,NA,CASSPPLLQIPNTGELFF,TGTGCCAGCAGCCCCCCCCTCCTGCAGATACCTAACACCGGGGAGCTGTTTTTT
TRBV5-1,TRBJ2-1,NA,TRBD2,CARSPISGGTYGQFF,TGCGCCCGCAGCCCAATTAGCGGGGGGACGTATGGGCAGTTCTTC
TRBV12-3/TRBV12-4,TRBJ2-1,few,TRBD2,CASSFGRGGGNEQFF,TGTGCCAGCAGTTTTGGGCGGGGGGGAGGCAATGAGCAGTTCTTC
TRBV12-3/TRBV12-4,TRBJ2-1,NA,TRBD1,CASSVTRDRTNEQFF,TGTGCCAGCAGCGTCACCCGGGACAGGACAAATGAGCAGTTCTTC
TRBV5-1,TRBJ2-3,many,TRBD2,CASRTSGTSTDTQYF,TGCGCCAGTAGGACTAGCGGCACTAGCACAGATACGCAGTATTTT
TRBV4-2,TRBJ1-2,few,NA,CASSQGTEAYGYTF,TGTGCCAGCAGCCAAGGGACAGAGGCCTATGGCTACACCTTC
TRBV7-9,TRBJ1-1,few,NA,CASSPREQLNTEAFF,TGTGCCAGCAGCCCCAGGGAACAGCTGAACACTGAAGCTTTCTTT
TRBV6-5,TRBJ1-2,NA,NA,CASSSQFRDGYTF,TGTGCCAGCAGTTCCCAATTCAGGGACGGCTACACCTTC
TRBV5-1,TRBJ2-3,NA,TRBD2,CASSFTSGGPIPDTQYF,TGCGCCAGCAGCTTTACTAGCGGGGGGCCTATTCCAGATACGCAGTATTTT
TRBV7-2,TRBJ1-1,NA,NA,CASSPRTDRPAFF,TGTGCCAGCAGCCCAAGGACCGACAGGCCGGCTTTCTTT
TRBV11-1,TRBJ2-5,NA,NA,CASSLYLGPQHFGDGTSRETQYF,NA
TRBV6-5,TRBJ1-6,few,NA,CASSYSGGYNSPLHF,TGTGCCAGCAGTTACTCCGGAGGGTATAATTCACCCCTCCACTTT